This passage covers 13 T cell receptor beta chains from one sample sequenced in a study of T cell responses to AZD1222 COVID-19 vaccine. Only in-frame clones appear in the TCRdb table, and some are missing; sequencing was by immunoSEQ multiplex PCR. The data hold some 180,000 clones, with over 85% observed a single time. The input for sequencing was peripheral blood, taken 28 days after the second dose of the MenACWY control vaccine. The receptor source for this set is an adult who received the MenACWY meningococcal vaccine as a control.

This clone was found once. The J gene is TRBJ1-3, the V gene TRBV4-1, with a possible D match to TRBD1 (5 bases). The V end was cut by 0 bases, the J end by 4 bases, with 13 bases between. Germline V gives CDR1 MGHRA, CDR2 YSYEKL. CDR3 length equals 16 residues. The CDR3 coding sequence is TGCGCCAGCAGCCAAGATCTACCGGGGGGAGGAAACACCATATATTTT. Residues: CASSQDLPGGGNTIYF.

The V call is TRBV7-9, the J call TRBJ1-6; no clear D gene. This CDR3 has 15 residues. Trimming took off 3 bases at V and 8 bases at J, with 14 bases between the two ends. Germline loops: CDR1 SEHNR, CDR2 FQNEAQ (reference sequence). In DNA form, the CDR3 reads TGTGCCAGCAGCTTGAATGGACCCACGTATTCACCCCTCCACTTT. Translation gives CASSLNGPTYSPLHF.

The gene calls are TRBV5-1 and TRBJ1-1; no definite D call. The germline V and J ends were trimmed by 4 bases and 1 base, with 11 bases remaining between them. Germline CDR1 is SGHRS and CDR2 is YFSETQ. The CDR3 runs 14 residues. CDR3 protein: CASSVGSPNTEAFF. The CDR3 nucleotides are TGCGCCAGCAGCGTCGGGTCTCCGAACACTGAAGCTTTCTTT.

The chain is built from TRBV18 and TRBJ1-3; D ambiguous. Trimming took off 3 bases at V and 4 bases at J, with 13 bases between the two ends. The CDR3 runs 15 residues. Germline lookup yields CDR1 KGHSH and CDR2 LQKENI. DNA for the CDR3: TGTGCCAGCTCACCCTTCGATAGGCCAGGAAACACCATATATTTT. This codes for CASSPFDRPGNTIYF.

CDR3 loop: CASRMGPGYEQYF. The DNA of the CDR3 is TGTGCCAGCAGGATGGGCCCCGGGTACGAGCAGTACTTC. The gene calls are TRBV12-3 or TRBV12-4 and TRBJ2-7; D uncertain. This CDR3 is 13 amino acids long. Trimming took off 6 bases at V and 4 bases at J, with 13 bases between the two ends.

The CDR3 sequence: CATSGRGSYNEQFF. CDR3 in DNA: TGTGCCACCAGTGGAAGGGGCTCCTACAATGAGCAGTTCTTC. V gene TRBV24-1 combines with J gene TRBJ2-1; TRBD1 might be the D (5 bases). This CDR3 has 14 residues. Germline V gene lookup returns CDR1 KGHDR and CDR2 SFDVKD. The V end was cut by 5 bases, the J end by 0 bases, with 7 bases between.

The chain uses TRBV19 and TRBJ1-3, with no clear D. V was pared by 2 bases and J by 4 bases, with 15 bases between. The CDR3 is 16 amino acids. The germline V gene encodes CDR1 LNHDA and CDR2 SQIVND (reference sequence). CDR3 sequence reads: CASSISLGRLGNTIYF. CDR3 DNA: TGTGCCAGTAGTATATCCCTGGGCCGTCTGGGAAACACCATATATTTT. The full variable domain, its missing parts supplied by reference TRBV19 and TRBJ1-3, is DGGITQSPKYLFRKEGQNVTLSCEQNLNHDAMYWYRQDPGQGLRLIYYSQIVNDFQKGDIAEGYSVSREKKESFPLTVTSAQKNPTAFYLCASSISLGRLGNTIYFGEGSWLTVV.

The rearrangement joins TRBV3-1 (or the pseudogene TRBV3-2) to TRBJ1-1, with D maybe TRBD1 (6 bases). In germline, CDR1 is LGHDT, CDR2 YNNKEL (reference sequence). CDR3 length: 16 residues. Trimming took off 3 bases at V and 4 bases at J, with 18 bases between the two ends. The CDR3: CASSQGPRGSPTEAFF. The DNA of the CDR3 is TGTGCCAGCAGCCAGGGGCCTAGGGGGTCGCCCACTGAAGCTTTCTTT.

J is TRBJ1-4 and V is TRBV2; D not certain. V was shortened by 3 bases and J by 2 bases, with 10 bases between the two germline ends. Germline V gene sequence: CDR1 SNHLY, CDR2 FYNNEI. CDR3 length equals 15 residues. Written as DNA, the CDR3 is TGTGCCAGCAGTGATGGTCTACTGACTAATGAAAAACTGTTTTTT. Amino acid sequence: CASSDGLLTNEKLFF.

The chain couples TRBV14 to TRBJ1-2; 10 nucleotides align to TRBD1. Germline V gene data show CDR1 as SGHDN and CDR2 as FVKESK. The CDR3 totals 15 residues. Germline trimming cut 2 bases from V and 8 bases from J; bases unmatched to any gene: 8. The DNA of the CDR3 is TGTGCCAGCAGCCAACTTCGACAGGGGGCTCAAGGCTACACCTTC. Residues: CASSQLRQGAQGYTF.

The gene calls are TRBV2 and TRBJ2-5; D is ambiguous. Germline-derived CDR1 and CDR2 are SNHLY and FYNNEI. V lost 8 bases and J 5 bases, leaving 9 bases between the germline ends. CDR3 length: 11 residues. CDR3 bases: TGTGCCAGCGTATCAAGGGAGACCCAGTACTTC. Its translation: CASVSRETQYF.

The chain employs TRBV28 and TRBJ2-5, with D perhaps matching TRBD1 (6 bases). The CDR3 has 15 amino acids. Germline values: CDR1 MDHEN, CDR2 SYDVKM. V was shortened by 2 bases and J by 5 bases, with 15 bases between the two germline ends. As DNA, the CDR3 is TGTGCCAGCAGTTTAGCCTCAGGGGCCGGGGAGACCCAGTACTTC. Translating gives CASSLASGAGETQYF. The full variable domain, completed using reference TRBV28 and TRBJ2-5, is DVKVTQSSRYLVKRTGEKVFLECVQDMDHENMFWYRQDPGLGLRLIYFSYDVKMKEKGDIPEGYSVSREKKERFSLILESASTNQTSMYLCASSLASGAGETQYFGPGTRLLVL.

This clone has only one observation. This chain connects TRBV29-1 to TRBJ1-2; 9 nucleotides line up with TRBD1. Germline trimming cut 8 bases from V and 5 bases from J; bases unmatched to any gene: 12. The V gene's germline CDR1 is SQVTM and CDR2 ANQGSEA. The CDR3 has 14 residues. Here the CDR3 reads CSIFRRDRAYGYTF. CDR3 nucleotides: TGCAGCATCTTCCGCCGGGACAGGGCTTATGGCTACACCTTC. Full variable domain (rest looked up from reference TRBV29-1 and TRBJ1-2): SAVISQKPSRDICQRGTSLTIQCQVDSQVTMMFWYRQQPGQSLTLIATANQGSEATYESGFVIDKFPISRPNLTFSTLTVSNMSPEDSSIYLCSIFRRDRAYGYTFGSGTRLTVV.